These T cell receptor beta chains were read from a single sample in a study of read filtering for tumor transcriptome and immune sequencing. In TCRdb, the reads were re-called with MiXCR into one record per CDR3 protein. In the table there are over 50,000 distinct CDR3 sequences, around 21% of which are singletons. Sequencing was performed on a population of CD138-negative cells sorted from bone marrow. The receptors shown here come from a donor at least 40 years old with multiple myeloma. CDR3s include the opening cysteine and the closing phenylalanine or tryptophan. Each record gives: D gene, clone size, J gene, V gene, CDR3 DNA, CDR3 protein. A D gene is named only where the DNA matches it firmly. Clone size is not always given. Where it is, it says once, few, many or a class for expanded clones.

D gene: TRBD1; clone size: -; J gene: TRBJ2-7; V gene: TRBV20-1; CDR3 DNA: TGCAGTGCTAAGGGACAGTACAAATCCTACGAGCAGTACTTC; CDR3 protein: CSAKGQYKSYEQYF
D gene: -; clone size: many; J gene: TRBJ2-2; V gene: TRBV23-1; CDR3 DNA: TGCGCCAGCAGTCAATCGGCCCACTGGCCTCCCGGCACCGGGGAGCTGTTTTTT; CDR3 protein: CASSQSAHWPPGTGELFF
D gene: -; clone size: -; J gene: TRBJ1-1; V gene: TRBV28; CDR3 DNA: TGTGCCTGCAGTTCCCTCGACGGGGTAGTAAACACTGAAGCTTTCTTT; CDR3 protein: CACSSLDGVVNTEAFF
D gene: -; clone size: many; J gene: TRBJ2-6; V gene: TRBV5-4; CDR3 DNA: TGTGCCAGCAGCCGTAAGGGAAGCTCTGGGGCCAACGTCCTGACTTTC; CDR3 protein: CASSRKGSSGANVLTF
D gene: TRBD2; clone size: -; J gene: TRBJ2-1; V gene: TRBV20-1; CDR3 DNA: TGCAGTGCTAATTCCGGGACTAGCGGTACCTACAATGAGCAGTCCTTC; CDR3 protein: CSANSGTSGTYNEQSF
D gene: -; clone size: -; J gene: TRBJ2-5; V gene: TRBV20-1; CDR3 DNA: TGCGGTGCTAGAGATAGGGGACAAGAGACCCAGTACTTC; CDR3 protein: CGARDRGQETQYF
D gene: -; clone size: -; J gene: TRBJ1-4; V gene: TRBV14; CDR3 DNA: TGTGCCAGCAGCCAAGAACCGCGGGAAAAACTGTTTTTT; CDR3 protein: CASSQEPREKLFF
D gene: -; clone size: -; J gene: TRBJ2-5; V gene: TRBV19; CDR3 DNA: TGTGCCAGTAGTATCGGGCACGATCAAGAGACCCAGTACTTC; CDR3 protein: CASSIGHDQETQYF
D gene: -; clone size: few; J gene: TRBJ2-7; V gene: TRBV6-1; CDR3 DNA: TGTGCCAGCAGCGGAGTAGGGACAACGGCCTACGAGCAGTACTTC; CDR3 protein: CASSGVGTTAYEQYF
D gene: TRBD2; clone size: -; J gene: TRBJ2-3; V gene: TRBV29-1; CDR3 DNA: TGCAGCATTCCGTCTAGCGGGATCACAGATACGCAGTATTTT; CDR3 protein: CSIPSSGITDTQYF
D gene: TRBD1; clone size: many; J gene: TRBJ1-4; V gene: TRBV20-1; CDR3 DNA: TGCAGTGCTTACCGGACAGGGACTAATGAAAAACTGTTTTTT; CDR3 protein: CSAYRTGTNEKLFF
D gene: TRBD1; clone size: -; J gene: TRBJ2-3; V gene: TRBV18; CDR3 DNA: TGTGCCAGCTCACCGACAGGGGAAGTCGCAGATACGCAGTATTTT; CDR3 protein: CASSPTGEVADTQYF
D gene: -; clone size: many; J gene: TRBJ1-4; V gene: TRBV19; CDR3 DNA: TGTGCCAGTAGTATCAAGGCCGGGTTCGGGGTTAATGAAAAACTGTTTTTT; CDR3 protein: CASSIKAGFGVNEKLFF
D gene: -; clone size: many; J gene: TRBJ1-1; V gene: TRBV24-1; CDR3 DNA: TGTGCCACCAGTGACAACGAGGGGAATAGGGCTTGGACCACTGAAGCTTTCTTT; CDR3 protein: CATSDNEGNRAWTTEAFF
D gene: TRBD1; clone size: few; J gene: TRBJ1-1; V gene: TRBV20-1; CDR3 DNA: TGCAGTGCATCAAAGACAGGGTTGACGGACACTGAAGCTTTCTTT; CDR3 protein: CSASKTGLTDTEAFF
D gene: -; clone size: -; J gene: TRBJ1-3; V gene: TRBV12-3/TRBV12-4; CDR3 DNA: TGTGCCAGCTCTACGGGGACCTCTGGAAACACCATATATTTT; CDR3 protein: CASSTGTSGNTIYF
D gene: TRBD1; clone size: once; J gene: TRBJ1-5; V gene: TRBV20-1; CDR3 DNA: TGCAGTGCTAGGAGGGACATTGGGACAGGGGGCTATCAGCCCCAGCATTTT; CDR3 protein: CSARRDIGTGGYQPQHF
D gene: -; clone size: -; J gene: TRBJ1-1; V gene: TRBV19; CDR3 DNA: TGTGCCTCAGCCCCGGGGAGGGACGCGAACACTGAAGCTTTCTTT; CDR3 protein: CASAPGRDANTEAFF
D gene: TRBD1; clone size: many; J gene: TRBJ2-2; V gene: TRBV7-2; CDR3 DNA: TGTGCCAGCAGCTTACAGGGGGCGGGCGGGGAGCTGTTTTTT; CDR3 protein: CASSLQGAGGELFF
D gene: -; clone size: -; J gene: TRBJ2-5; V gene: TRBV19; CDR3 DNA: TGTGCCAGTAGCGGGGGACGCACCGCAGAGACCCAGTACTTC; CDR3 protein: CASSGGRTAETQYF
D gene: TRBD1; clone size: few; J gene: TRBJ1-4; V gene: TRBV20-1; CDR3 DNA: TGCAGTGCTAGAGAACGGACAGGGGACGGTGAAAAACTGTTTTTT; CDR3 protein: CSARERTGDGEKLFF
D gene: -; clone size: many; J gene: TRBJ1-2; V gene: TRBV20-1; CDR3 DNA: TGCCTCCCGCGGGGGGGCATCAGCTATGGCTACACCTTC; CDR3 protein: CLPRGGISYGYTF
D gene: -; clone size: -; J gene: TRBJ1-2; V gene: TRBV12-3/TRBV12-4; CDR3 DNA: TGTGCCAGCAGTGTTAATAACTATGGCTACGCCTTC; CDR3 protein: CASSVNNYGYAF
D gene: -; clone size: many; J gene: TRBJ2-7; V gene: TRBV6-5; CDR3 DNA: TGTGCCAGCAGTCAGGGCGGGGCGCCCAACTACGAGCAGTACTTC; CDR3 protein: CASSQGGAPNYEQYF
D gene: TRBD2; clone size: -; J gene: TRBJ2-7; V gene: TRBV4-2; CDR3 DNA: TGTGCCAGCAGCCAAGCTAGCGGGGGCCTCTACGAGCAGTACTTC; CDR3 protein: CASSQASGGLYEQYF
D gene: TRBD2; clone size: many; J gene: TRBJ2-3; V gene: TRBV11-2; CDR3 DNA: TGTGCCAGCAGCAAGGGAGGAGGGGGACTAGCGGACCTTACGCAGTATTTT; CDR3 protein: CASSKGGGGLADLTQYF
D gene: -; clone size: many; J gene: TRBJ1-2; V gene: TRBV12-3/TRBV12-4; CDR3 DNA: TGTGCCAGCAGTACCAGGGGAGGGTCTGGCTACACCTTC; CDR3 protein: CASSTRGGSGYTF
D gene: -; clone size: -; J gene: TRBJ1-2; V gene: TRBV5-4; CDR3 DNA: TGTGCCAGCAGCTTCTCGCAGGAGTATGGCTACACCTTC; CDR3 protein: CASSFSQEYGYTF
D gene: -; clone size: many; J gene: TRBJ2-2; V gene: TRBV3-1; CDR3 DNA: TGTGCCAGCAGCCAAGGTGGCGGAGGGGTCCCCGGGGAGCTGTTTTTT; CDR3 protein: CASSQGGGGVPGELFF
D gene: -; clone size: many; J gene: TRBJ2-2; V gene: TRBV9; CDR3 DNA: TGTGCCAGCAGCGTCTTGGGCCAGAACACCGGGGAGCTGTTTTTT; CDR3 protein: CASSVLGQNTGELFF
D gene: TRBD2; clone size: many; J gene: TRBJ2-3; V gene: TRBV11-2; CDR3 DNA: TGTGCCAGCAGCTTGAGCGGGGCCCCCGGAGATACGCAGTATTTT; CDR3 protein: CASSLSGAPGDTQYF
D gene: -; clone size: many; J gene: TRBJ2-2; V gene: TRBV11-3; CDR3 DNA: TGTGCCAGCAGCGTGGACGGCGTGAACACCGGGGAGCTGTTTTTT; CDR3 protein: CASSVDGVNTGELFF
D gene: TRBD1; clone size: many; J gene: TRBJ1-5; V gene: TRBV20-1; CDR3 DNA: TGCAGTGCTAGAGAGGGCAGGGGGCTGCGACAGCCCCAGCATTTT; CDR3 protein: CSAREGRGLRQPQHF
D gene: TRBD1; clone size: many; J gene: TRBJ2-7; V gene: TRBV5-8; CDR3 DNA: TGTGCCACAGGGGGACGTATCTACGAGCAGTACTTC; CDR3 protein: CATGGRIYEQYF
D gene: TRBD2; clone size: medium-sized; J gene: TRBJ2-1; V gene: TRBV14; CDR3 DNA: TGTGCCAGCAGCCCTCTAGCGGGAGGGCAGTCCTACAATGAGCAGTTCTTC; CDR3 protein: CASSPLAGGQSYNEQFF
D gene: -; clone size: few; J gene: TRBJ1-5; V gene: TRBV29-1; CDR3 DNA: TGCAGCGCCCGACAGAACAATCAGCCCCAGCATTTT; CDR3 protein: CSARQNNQPQHF
D gene: -; clone size: many; J gene: TRBJ2-2; V gene: TRBV7-3; CDR3 DNA: TGTGCCAGCAGCTTAAGGCAAAACACCGGGGAGCTGTTTTTT; CDR3 protein: CASSLRQNTGELFF
D gene: -; clone size: many; J gene: TRBJ1-1; V gene: TRBV20-1; CDR3 DNA: TGCAGTGCTCCTCCGGGGGGGAAAAACACTGAAGCTTTCTTT; CDR3 protein: CSAPPGGKNTEAFF
D gene: -; clone size: -; J gene: TRBJ1-6; V gene: TRBV2; CDR3 DNA: TGTGCCAGCATAATGGGCACGCCTTATAACTCACCCCTCCTCTTT; CDR3 protein: CASIMGTPYNSPLLF
D gene: -; clone size: many; J gene: TRBJ2-5; V gene: TRBV10-1; CDR3 DNA: TGCGCCAGCAGTGAGTCATCGACAGCACAAGAGACCCAGTACTTC; CDR3 protein: CASSESSTAQETQYF
D gene: TRBD1; clone size: many; J gene: TRBJ2-5; V gene: TRBV6-5; CDR3 DNA: TGTGCCAGCAGTAGGACAGGGGGCGAAACTCCGAAGACCCAGTACTTC; CDR3 protein: CASSRTGGETPKTQYF
D gene: -; clone size: -; J gene: TRBJ1-6; V gene: TRBV3-1; CDR3 DNA: TGTGCCAGCAGCCAAGATCGGCCAGGTGGTAATTCACCCCTCCACTTT; CDR3 protein: CASSQDRPGGNSPLHF
D gene: -; clone size: few; J gene: TRBJ1-3; V gene: TRBV7-9; CDR3 DNA: TGTGCCAGCAGCTTCCGGGACACAAGCTCTGGAAACACCATATATTTT; CDR3 protein: CASSFRDTSSGNTIYF
D gene: TRBD2; clone size: -; J gene: TRBJ2-2; V gene: TRBV5-6; CDR3 DNA: TGTGCCAGCAGCCTATTAGCGGGGAGGAACACCGGGGAGCCGTTTTTT; CDR3 protein: CASSLLAGRNTGEPFF
D gene: TRBD1; clone size: many; J gene: TRBJ2-7; V gene: TRBV12-3/TRBV12-4; CDR3 DNA: TGTGCCAGCACCTCACTCCGGGACAGACCCCACGAGCAGTACTTC; CDR3 protein: CASTSLRDRPHEQYF
D gene: -; clone size: many; J gene: TRBJ2-7; V gene: TRBV3-1; CDR3 DNA: TGTGCCAGCAGCCAAGGAGACAGGCGCGAGCAGTACTTC; CDR3 protein: CASSQGDRREQYF
D gene: TRBD2; clone size: -; J gene: TRBJ2-3; V gene: TRBV20-1; CDR3 DNA: TGCAGTGCTGGGGCTAGCGGGGGGCACCTTAGCACAGATACGCAGTATTTT; CDR3 protein: CSAGASGGHLSTDTQYF
D gene: -; clone size: many; J gene: TRBJ2-7; V gene: TRBV11-1; CDR3 DNA: TGTGCCAGCAGCTCGGGAGTAAACTACGAGCAGTACTTC; CDR3 protein: CASSSGVNYEQYF
D gene: TRBD2; clone size: many; J gene: TRBJ2-5; V gene: TRBV5-4; CDR3 DNA: TGTGCCAGCGGTGATGCTAGCGGGGTTCAAGAGACCCAGTACTTC; CDR3 protein: CASGDASGVQETQYF